A selection of T cell receptor beta chains follows, all from one sample in a study of STAT5B mutations in CD4+ large granular lymphocyte leukemia. Assay: immunoSEQ multiplex PCR; the TCRdb copy retains only in-frame clones and omits some. The sample includes approximately 20,000 clones, 65% to 85% of them seen just once. Sequenced input: CD4+ T cells from blood buffy coats. The receptors were gathered from a human donor in good health. Each CDR3 is given with its conserved first and last residue. A D gene is named only where the DNA matches it firmly. The size field is filled for only some rows; it gives once, few, many or a size class.

D: TRBD1
J: TRBJ2-7
V: TRBV5-5
size: -
DNA: TGTGCCAGCACCCTAGGACAGGTACTTTATTACGAGCAGTACTTC
CDR3: CASTLGQVLYYEQYF

D: -
J: TRBJ2-1
V: TRBV10-2
size: few
DNA: TGCGCCAGCACTCTGAGAGCGGGCGGTTACAATGAGCAGTTCTTC
CDR3: CASTLRAGGYNEQFF

D: -
J: TRBJ2-7
V: TRBV10-3
size: -
DNA: TGTGCCATCAGTGAGAACGTAGCGCTTGCCTACGAGCAGTACTTC
CDR3: CAISENVALAYEQYF

D: TRBD2
J: TRBJ2-5
V: TRBV12-5
size: once
DNA: TGTGCTAGTGGTTTGGCGACCCTAGCGGGAGAAGAGACCCAGTACTTC
CDR3: CASGLATLAGEETQYF

D: -
J: TRBJ1-1
V: TRBV29-1
size: -
DNA: TGCAGCGTTGAGAGAGGCTCCCTGAACACTGAAGCTTTCTTT
CDR3: CSVERGSLNTEAFF

D: -
J: TRBJ2-7
V: TRBV7-9
size: -
DNA: TGTGCCAGCAGCTTAGCGCCAACTTACTACGAGCAGTACTTC
CDR3: CASSLAPTYYEQYF

D: -
J: TRBJ2-3
V: TRBV5-6
size: -
DNA: TGTGCCAGCGCCGGCACAGATACGCAGTATTTT
CDR3: CASAGTDTQYF

D: TRBD1
J: TRBJ1-3
V: TRBV10-1
size: few
DNA: TGCGCCAGCAGTTCCGGGACAGTTGGAAACACCATATATTTT
CDR3: CASSSGTVGNTIYF

D: -
J: TRBJ1-1
V: TRBV25-1
size: few
DNA: TGTGCCAGCAGTGAAGGAACAGTCACTGAAGCTTTCTTT
CDR3: CASSEGTVTEAFF

D: TRBD1
J: TRBJ2-1
V: TRBV7-9
size: -
DNA: TGTGCCAGCAGTTTTGGGACAGGGTACAATGAGCAGTTCTTC
CDR3: CASSFGTGYNEQFF

D: TRBD1
J: TRBJ2-7
V: TRBV27
size: -
DNA: TGTGCCAGCAGTACGACAGGGGTTAGCGAGCAGTACTTC
CDR3: CASSTTGVSEQYF

D: -
J: TRBJ2-7
V: TRBV6-6
size: -
DNA: TGTGCCAGCAGTTACGTAAGGGAGAGGGCCTACGAGCAGTACTTC
CDR3: CASSYVRERAYEQYF

D: -
J: TRBJ1-5
V: TRBV2
size: few
DNA: TGTGCCAGCAGTGGACAGTCCCTTAGGAGCAATCAGCCCCAGCATTTT
CDR3: CASSGQSLRSNQPQHF

D: -
J: TRBJ1-1
V: TRBV28
size: once
DNA: TGTGCCAGCAGTTTGTTTCTGGGGGCGAGTGAAGCTTTCTTT
CDR3: CASSLFLGASEAFF

D: -
J: TRBJ1-5
V: TRBV19
size: -
DNA: TGTGCCAGTAGTCCTCAGGCTGGGGAGCCCCAGCATTTT
CDR3: CASSPQAGEPQHF

D: -
J: TRBJ1-5
V: TRBV30
size: -
DNA: TGTGCCTGGAATCGGCAGGGGACTCAGCCCCAGCATTTT
CDR3: CAWNRQGTQPQHF

D: TRBD1
J: TRBJ1-2
V: TRBV2
size: few
DNA: TGTGCCGGCTGGGGACAGGGAGTTTATGGCTACACCTTC
CDR3: CAGWGQGVYGYTF

D: -
J: TRBJ1-3
V: TRBV25-1
size: -
DNA: TGTGCCAGCGGAAGGGAGGGAAACACCATATATTTT
CDR3: CASGREGNTIYF

D: TRBD2
J: TRBJ2-5
V: TRBV7-8
size: -
DNA: TGTGCCAGCAGCGGCGGGACTAGCGGGATCCAAGAGACCCAGTACTTC
CDR3: CASSGGTSGIQETQYF

D: -
J: TRBJ2-3
V: TRBV7-2
size: -
DNA: TGTGCCAGCAGCTTAGAAATTAAGCGTGGGGTGTCTGATACGCAGTATTTT
CDR3: CASSLEIKRGVSDTQYF

D: -
J: TRBJ2-7
V: TRBV27
size: once
DNA: TGTGCCAGCAGTTTATCTGGGACGGGGATGGGCGAGCAGTACTTC
CDR3: CASSLSGTGMGEQYF

D: TRBD1
J: TRBJ1-2
V: TRBV30
size: few
DNA: TGTGCCTGGAAATTGACAGGGGACTACACCTTC
CDR3: CAWKLTGDYTF

D: TRBD2
J: TRBJ2-5
V: TRBV4-2
size: -
DNA: TGTGCCAGCAGCCAATTTCGGACTAGCGGATTAACTCAAGAGACCCAGTACTTC
CDR3: CASSQFRTSGLTQETQYF

D: -
J: TRBJ2-5
V: TRBV2
size: -
DNA: TGTGCCAGCAGCGGAGCGAGGGGGGAGACCCAGTACTTC
CDR3: CASSGARGETQYF

D: -
J: TRBJ1-1
V: TRBV4-1
size: -
DNA: TGCGCCAGCAGCCAAGTTAAACAGAAGAACACTGAAGCTTTCTTT
CDR3: CASSQVKQKNTEAFF

D: -
J: TRBJ1-2
V: TRBV27
size: -
DNA: TGTGCCAGCAGTTTATCAGGGGTTGGCGGCTACACCTTC
CDR3: CASSLSGVGGYTF

D: TRBD1
J: TRBJ2-1
V: TRBV7-6
size: -
DNA: TGTGCCAGCAGCCCGGGACAGTCCTACAATGAGCAGTTCTTC
CDR3: CASSPGQSYNEQFF

D: -
J: TRBJ2-1
V: TRBV12-5
size: -
DNA: TGTGCTAGTGGTTCCGAGCAGTTCTTC
CDR3: CASGSEQFF

D: -
J: TRBJ1-1
V: TRBV30
size: once
DNA: TGTGCCTGGAGCTCCTCCACTGGAGGGATGGCTGAAGCTTTCTTT
CDR3: CAWSSSTGGMAEAFF

D: -
J: TRBJ2-7
V: TRBV6-1
size: -
DNA: TGTGCCAGCAGCGATGGATTTTCCTACGAGCAGTACTTC
CDR3: CASSDGFSYEQYF

D: -
J: TRBJ2-3
V: TRBV14
size: -
DNA: TGTGCCAGCAGCACGGGACGGTACACAGATACGCAGTATTTT
CDR3: CASSTGRYTDTQYF

D: -
J: TRBJ2-7
V: TRBV9
size: -
DNA: TGTGCCAGCAGCTCCCGACCGGGTGTGGTCGAGCAGTACTTC
CDR3: CASSSRPGVVEQYF

D: -
J: TRBJ2-1
V: TRBV30
size: -
DNA: TGTGCCTGGATTAAAAGGGGTACAGGTCGAGCTAGGGTCAATGAGCAGTTCTTC
CDR3: CAWIKRGTGRARVNEQFF

D: TRBD1
J: TRBJ2-7
V: TRBV2
size: -
DNA: TGTGCCAGCAGTGCGACAGGGTCTGGGGAGCAGTACTTC
CDR3: CASSATGSGEQYF

D: TRBD2
J: TRBJ2-3
V: TRBV5-5
size: -
DNA: TGTGCCAGCAGCGCTAGCGGGAGGGCCTTCTCAACAGATACGCAGTATTTT
CDR3: CASSASGRAFSTDTQYF

D: -
J: TRBJ1-1
V: TRBV30
size: -
DNA: TGTGCCTGGAGTCTCCGATTCGACAGGGAAGCTTTCTTT
CDR3: CAWSLRFDREAFF

D: -
J: TRBJ2-7
V: TRBV6-6
size: -
DNA: TGTGCCAGCCGCCTCGGTTACGAGCAGTACTTC
CDR3: CASRLGYEQYF

D: -
J: TRBJ1-4
V: TRBV15
size: -
DNA: TGTGCCACCAGCAGAGATAAAGGGGGGCCCACAACTAATGAAAAACTGTTTTTT
CDR3: CATSRDKGGPTTNEKLFF

D: -
J: TRBJ1-2
V: TRBV19
size: -
DNA: TGTGCCAGTAGTATGTTTTGGATTGGTCCCTTATCCAGGCCTAACTATGGCTACACCTTC
CDR3: CASSMFWIGPLSRPNYGYTF

D: -
J: TRBJ2-7
V: TRBV19
size: once
DNA: TGTGCCAGTAGTATAACGCAATCAGCCCCCTACGAGCAGTACTTC
CDR3: CASSITQSAPYEQYF

D: -
J: TRBJ2-2
V: TRBV14
size: -
DNA: TGTGCCAGCAGCCAAGCGGGTTTTGCCGGGGAGCTGTTTTTT
CDR3: CASSQAGFAGELFF

D: TRBD2
J: TRBJ2-3
V: TRBV27
size: -
DNA: TGTGCCAGCAGTTGGAAAGCGGGGGCCGGGGATCCGCAGTATTTT
CDR3: CASSWKAGAGDPQYF

D: TRBD1
J: TRBJ2-2
V: TRBV6-6
size: -
DNA: TGTGCCAGCCTCTGGACAGGGGGGACCGGGGAGCTGTTTTTT
CDR3: CASLWTGGTGELFF

D: -
J: TRBJ1-2
V: TRBV30
size: -
DNA: TGTGCCTGGAGGGGGTACAGGGAGGGCTACACCTTC
CDR3: CAWRGYREGYTF

D: TRBD1
J: TRBJ1-1
V: TRBV30
size: -
DNA: TGTGCCTGGAACCCCCCCCCGGGACAGGGTTTTATGAACACTGAAGCTTTCTTT
CDR3: CAWNPPPGQGFMNTEAFF

D: -
J: TRBJ1-1
V: TRBV30
size: once
DNA: TGTGCCTGGAGTCTAGGGGACACTGAAGCTTTCTTT
CDR3: CAWSLGDTEAFF

D: -
J: TRBJ1-1
V: TRBV30
size: -
DNA: TGTGCCTGGAGCCTGAACACTGAAGCTTTCTTT
CDR3: CAWSLNTEAFF

D: -
J: TRBJ2-7
V: TRBV5-4
size: -
DNA: TGTGCCAGCAGCTTGGCAAATCGGGAGTATTCGGACGAGCAGTACTTC
CDR3: CASSLANREYSDEQYF

D: -
J: TRBJ1-4
V: TRBV6-5
size: -
DNA: TGTGCCAGCAGTTGGGCGTTTAATGAAAAACTGTTTTTT
CDR3: CASSWAFNEKLFF

D: -
J: TRBJ1-1
V: TRBV29-1
size: few
DNA: TGCAGCGTAACTCACGGGGCCACTGAAGCTTTCTTT
CDR3: CSVTHGATEAFF

D: TRBD1
J: TRBJ2-7
V: TRBV19
size: -
DNA: TGTGCCAGTACCCGCGAGGGACAGGGGACCTACGAGCAGTACTTC
CDR3: CASTREGQGTYEQYF

D: TRBD2
J: TRBJ2-1
V: TRBV5-4
size: once
DNA: TGTGCCAGCAGCTGGGGACTAGCGGGTCTCGATTCCTCCTACAATGAGCAGTTCTTC
CDR3: CASSWGLAGLDSSYNEQFF

D: -
J: TRBJ1-4
V: TRBV30
size: once
DNA: TGTGCCTGGAGCTTTGGGGGTATACGAGAACTGTTTTTT
CDR3: CAWSFGGIRELFF

D: TRBD1
J: TRBJ2-2
V: TRBV9
size: -
DNA: TGTGCCAGCAGCGAAGCTGGCGGGACAGGGCGGACCGGGGAGCTGTTTTTT
CDR3: CASSEAGGTGRTGELFF

D: TRBD2
J: TRBJ2-7
V: TRBV30
size: -
DNA: TGTGCCTGGAGTGGGGGAGCGGGAGGCGCCGAGCAGTACTTC
CDR3: CAWSGGAGGAEQYF

D: -
J: TRBJ2-7
V: TRBV7-9
size: -
DNA: TGTGCCAGCAGCTTAGTCGGGGTCTACGAGCAGTACTTC
CDR3: CASSLVGVYEQYF

D: -
J: TRBJ1-1
V: TRBV11-2
size: -
DNA: TGTGCCAGCAGCTTGTGGGATTCTGAAGCTTTCTTT
CDR3: CASSLWDSEAFF

D: TRBD2
J: TRBJ2-2
V: TRBV6-6
size: -
DNA: TGTGCCAGCAGTTATAAGGTAGCGGGAGCAGTCGGGGAGCTGTTTTTT
CDR3: CASSYKVAGAVGELFF